This TCR beta chain was observed in a study of T cell repertoires in cytomegalovirus infection. Germline lookup yields CDR1 MNHEY and CDR2 SVGAGI. The CDR3 length is 15 residues. The V and J ends lost 6 bases and 5 bases, in that order; junction bases with no gene match: 13. Points on this clonotype: Its target is not known.

TCRdb fed the reads into MiXCR, producing one record per CDR3 protein. This sample yields fewer than 950,000 distinct CDR3 sequences, of which less than 35% are seen a single time; around 11% belongs to the top ten. Sequenced here: cultured CD8+ T cells from PBMCs, sampled from culture after CMV antigen stimulation. The chain uses TRBV6-5 and TRBJ2-7; TRBD2 aligns across 7 bases. The sequence derives from a human donor in good health (CMV status not recorded). Some clones in this sample may be carry-over from other donors' samples. This chain's CDR3 is CASSHRLAPINEQYF. The CDR3 DNA reads as TGTGCCAGCAGCCACCGACTAGCCCCGATAAACGAGCAGTACTTC.